The 12 T cell receptor beta chains below all came from one sample that was sequenced in a study of vaccination and CD4 T cells after COVID-19 (dated by TCRdb to between 2021 and 2022). Their recognized antigens are unknown. Read against the paper, the sample's treatment or condition label means: roughly ten-day PBMC culture with coronavirus spike peptide pools or control peptides (ViraFEST assay). Libraries came from PCR. TCRdb lists the instrument as Illumina iSeq 100. DNA from cultured CD4+ T cells was subjected to TCR sequencing with the Oncomine TCR Beta short-read assay at the Johns Hopkins FTIC core. In TCRdb, the public reads were trimmed at Q25 with fastp and aligned with MiXCR, with productive beta chains retained. Rows are combined by CDR3 protein, so each entry shows the most common genes and DNA. This sample holds about 15,000 distinct CDR3 sequences; around three quarters were observed only once. The ten largest clones capture 16% of the sample.

Input material: CD4+ T cells from blood, cultured in vitro. These receptors were taken from a human donor who had recovered from COVID-19.

The gene calls are TRBV6-1 and TRBJ1-1, with no clear D. Germline V gene data show CDR1 as MNHNS and CDR2 as SASEGT. V lost 1 base and J 11 bases, leaving 11 bases between the germline ends. The CDR3 length is 12 residues. In DNA, the CDR3 is TGTGCCAGCAGTGAAGTGGGAATTGGGGCTTTCTTT. This translates into CASSEVGIGAFF.

This clonotype turned up a few times. The chain is built from TRBV2 and TRBJ1-2; 8 nucleotides match TRBD1. There are 13 residues in the CDR3. The V gene end was trimmed by 2 bases and the J gene end by 8 bases; junction bases not matched to a gene: 4. CDR1 is SNHLY and CDR2 is FYNNEI in the germline V gene. The CDR3 reads CASSEQGAGGYTF. In DNA, the CDR3 is TGTGCCAGCAGTGAACAGGGGGCGGGCGGCTACACCTTC.

The CDR3 DNA follows: TGCAGCGTTGAAGTGGGGTACGAGCAGTACTTC. Protein: CSVEVGYEQYF. J is TRBJ2-7 and V is TRBV29-1; D is undetermined. The V end was cut by 1 base, the J end by 4 bases, with 5 bases between. Germline CDR1 reads SQVTM; CDR2 reads ANQGSEA. The CDR3 has 11 amino acids.

The V call is TRBV6-1, the J call TRBJ2-5; D uncertain. The germline V gene encodes CDR1 MNHNS and CDR2 SASEGT. V was cut by 6 bases and J by 4 bases, with 12 bases left in between. CDR3 length: 13 residues. The CDR3 reads CASSLGLRETQYF. CDR3 sequence (DNA): TGTGCCAGCAGCTTGGGATTGCGAGAGACCCAGTACTTC.

This chain uses TRBV7-3 with TRBJ1-5; the D is unclear. Germline V CDR1 and CDR2: SGHTA, FQGTGA. V lost 5 bases and J 7 bases, leaving 12 bases between the germline ends. The CDR3 totals 13 residues. DNA of the CDR3: TGTGCCAGCAGCGCAGGCCCGTCCCAGCCCCAGCATTTT. Its protein is CASSAGPSQPQHF.

V usage is TRBV20-1 and J usage is TRBJ1-5; 8 bases line up with TRBD1. Germline CDR1 DFQATT, CDR2 SNEGSKA (reference sequence). The CDR3 totals 15 residues. Trimming took 4 bases from V and 3 from J; bases not matched to a gene: 8. CDR3 bases: TGCAGTGCTATCCCCGGACAGGGCCACAATCAGCCCCAGCATTTT. Encoded protein: CSAIPGQGHNQPQHF.

V is TRBV12-3 or TRBV12-4 and J is TRBJ2-4; D is unclear. V lost 2 bases and J 0 bases, leaving 14 bases between the germline ends. CDR3 length: 17 amino acids. The CDR3 DNA follows: TGTGCCAGCAGTTTAAAAGGTGTCTCTCTAGCCAAAAACATTCAGTACTTC. It yields the protein CASSLKGVSLAKNIQYF.

This clonotype has only a few counts. V is TRBV27 and J is TRBJ1-6, with 7 positions matching TRBD1. CDR1 is MNHEY and CDR2 is SMNVEV in the germline V gene (reference sequence). This CDR3 has 15 residues. V dropped 4 bases and J dropped 5; count of bases not matched to a gene: 5. The CDR3 sequence is CASSYRDRNNSPLHF. The CDR3 DNA sequence: TGTGCCAGCAGTTACCGGGACAGAAATAATTCACCCCTCCACTTT.

The CDR3 sequence: CASRPHRPDTQYF. For the CDR3, the DNA is TGTGCCAGCAGGCCTCACAGGCCAGATACGCAGTATTTT. V usage is TRBV6-1 and J usage is TRBJ2-3; D might be TRBD1 (5 bases). The germline CDR1 and CDR2 sequences are MNHNS and SASEGT. The germline V and J ends were trimmed by 6 bases and 4 bases, with 11 bases remaining between them. This CDR3 has 13 amino acids.

This chain uses TRBV15 with TRBJ1-2; 10 bases agree with TRBD1. There are 14 residues in the CDR3. V was clipped by 11 bases and J by 2 bases; unmatched bases: 8. The germline gives CDR1 LNHNV, CDR2 YYDKDF (reference sequence). CDR3 amino acids: CAVAGTGANYGYTF. The CDR3 DNA sequence: TGTGCCGTTGCCGGGACAGGGGCCAACTATGGCTACACCTTC. The full variable domain, with the rest looked up from reference TRBV15 and TRBJ1-2, is DAMVIQNPRYQVTQFGKPVTLSCSQTLNHNVMYWYQQKSSQAPKLLFHYYDKDFNNEADTPDNFQSRRPNTSFCFLDIRSPGLGDTAMYLCAVAGTGANYGYTFGSGTRLTVV.

The rearrangement uses TRBV2 and TRBJ1-2; D remains ambiguous. V shed 8 bases and J shed 8 bases, with 21 bases lying between them. This CDR3 is built from 14 residues. Germline CDR1 is SNHLY and CDR2 is FYNNEI. CDR3 nucleotide sequence: TGTGCCAGCGCCTTGACCCAAACGCCAAGCGGCTACACCTTC. Amino acid sequence: CASALTQTPSGYTF. Looking up the rest from reference TRBV2 and TRBJ1-2 gives the full variable domain: EPEVTQTPSHQVTQMGQEVILRCVPISNHLYFYWYRQILGQKVEFLVSFYNNEISEKSEIFDDQFSVERPDGSNFTLKIRSTKLEDSAMYFCASALTQTPSGYTFGSGTRLTVV.

The CDR3 is CASSFMHSHANTGELFF. For the CDR3, the DNA is TGTGCCAGCAGTTTTATGCACAGCCACGCGAACACCGGGGAGCTGTTTTTT. V and J are TRBV12-3 or TRBV12-4 and TRBJ2-2, with D unresolved. V was pared by 3 bases and J by 0 bases, with 14 bases between. The CDR3 loop spans 17 amino acids.